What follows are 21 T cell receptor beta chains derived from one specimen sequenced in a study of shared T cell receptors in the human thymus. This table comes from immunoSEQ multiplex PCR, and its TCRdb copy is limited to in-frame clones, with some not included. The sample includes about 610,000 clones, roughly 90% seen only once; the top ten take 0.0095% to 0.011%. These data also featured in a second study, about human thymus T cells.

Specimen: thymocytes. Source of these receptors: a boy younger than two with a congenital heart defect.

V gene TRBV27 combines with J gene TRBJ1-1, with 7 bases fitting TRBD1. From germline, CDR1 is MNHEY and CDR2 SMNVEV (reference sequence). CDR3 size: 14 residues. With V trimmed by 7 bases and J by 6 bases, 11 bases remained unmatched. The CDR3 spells CASKQGRVGAEAFF. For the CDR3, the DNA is TGTGCCAGCAAACAGGGGCGAGTCGGAGCTGAAGCTTTCTTT.

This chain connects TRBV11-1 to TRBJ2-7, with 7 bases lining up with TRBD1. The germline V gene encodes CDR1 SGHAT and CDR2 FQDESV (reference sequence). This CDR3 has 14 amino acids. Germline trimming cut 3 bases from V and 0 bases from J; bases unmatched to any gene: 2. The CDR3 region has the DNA TGTGCCAGCAGCTTCGGACAGGACTCCTACGAGCAGTACTTC. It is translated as CASSFGQDSYEQYF.

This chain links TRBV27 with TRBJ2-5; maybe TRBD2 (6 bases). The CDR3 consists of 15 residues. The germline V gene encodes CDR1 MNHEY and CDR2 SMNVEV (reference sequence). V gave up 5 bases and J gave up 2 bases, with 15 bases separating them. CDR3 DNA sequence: TGTGCCAGCAGTCCCTATCAGCGGGTACAAGAGACCCAGTACTTC. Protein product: CASSPYQRVQETQYF.

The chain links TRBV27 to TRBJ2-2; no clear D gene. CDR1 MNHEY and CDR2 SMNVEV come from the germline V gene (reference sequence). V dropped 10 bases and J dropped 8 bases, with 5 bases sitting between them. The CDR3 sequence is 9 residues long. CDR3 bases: TGTGCCACCCCAGGGGAGCTGTTTTTT. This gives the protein CATPGELFF.

The CDR3 sequence: CASSFYRGANQPQHF. For the CDR3, the DNA is TGTGCCAGCAGTTTTTACAGGGGGGCCAATCAGCCCCAGCATTTT. The J gene is TRBJ1-5, the V gene TRBV25-1; 8 bases agree with TRBD1. J gave up 3 bases and V 5 bases, and 6 bases lay outside the gene matches. In germline, CDR1 is MGHDK, CDR2 SYGVNS. The CDR3 is made up of 15 amino acids.

CDR3 coding DNA: TGCGCCAGCAGCCAAGGTGGGGGCAGGGGAAACACTGAAGCTTTCTTT. Protein product: CASSQGGGRGNTEAFF. The rearrangement uses TRBV4-3 and TRBJ1-1; D perhaps matches TRBD1 (6 bases). Germline CDR1 LGHNA, CDR2 YSLEER. The CDR3 spans 16 residues. The V end was cut by 1 base, the J end by 2 bases, with 14 bases between.

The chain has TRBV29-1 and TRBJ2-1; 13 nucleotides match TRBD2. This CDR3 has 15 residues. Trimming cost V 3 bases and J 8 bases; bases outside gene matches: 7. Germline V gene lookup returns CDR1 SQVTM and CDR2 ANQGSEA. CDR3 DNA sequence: TGCAGCGTTGAGCCGGGACTAGCGGGATTCGATGAGCAGTTCTTC. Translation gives CSVEPGLAGFDEQFF.

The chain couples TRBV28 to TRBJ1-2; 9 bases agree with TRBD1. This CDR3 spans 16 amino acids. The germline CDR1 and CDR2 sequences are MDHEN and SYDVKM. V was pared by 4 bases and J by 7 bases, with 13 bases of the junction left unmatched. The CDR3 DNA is TGTGCCAGCAGTTGGGGGGGACAGGGTCCGTTTTCTGGCTACACCTTC. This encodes CASSWGGQGPFSGYTF.

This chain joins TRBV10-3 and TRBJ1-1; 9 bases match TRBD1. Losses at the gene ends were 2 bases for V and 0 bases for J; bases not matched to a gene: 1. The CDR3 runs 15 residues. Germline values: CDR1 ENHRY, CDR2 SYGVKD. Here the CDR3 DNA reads TGTGCCATCAGTGAGGACAGGGGGGTGAACACTGAAGCTTTCTTT. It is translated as CAISEDRGVNTEAFF.

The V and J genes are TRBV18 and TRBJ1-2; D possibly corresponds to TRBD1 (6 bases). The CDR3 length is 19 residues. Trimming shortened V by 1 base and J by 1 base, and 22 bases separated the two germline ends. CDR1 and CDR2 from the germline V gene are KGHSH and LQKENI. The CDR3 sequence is CASSPQKAPDSHNNYGYTF. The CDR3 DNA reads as TGTGCCAGCTCACCACAGAAGGCCCCGGACAGCCATAATAACTATGGCTACACCTTC.

The CDR3 region has the DNA TGCGCCAGCAGCCATCATCCGACTAGCGGGGGGGACAATGAGCAGTTCTTC. Its translation is CASSHHPTSGGDNEQFF. The V gene is TRBV4-1, the J gene TRBJ2-1; 14 bases fit TRBD2. V shed 3 bases, J shed 5 bases, and the junction held 6 bases outside the gene matches. CDR1 is MGHRA and CDR2 is YSYEKL in the germline V gene. This CDR3 has 17 amino acids.

The CDR3 protein is CASRAGPGTRTDTQYF. The CDR3 region has the DNA TGTGCCAGCCGGGCTGGTCCCGGGACTAGAACAGATACGCAGTATTTT. The J gene is TRBJ2-3, the V gene TRBV2, with TRBD2 matching over 8 bases. Germline V CDR1 and CDR2: SNHLY, FYNNEI. The CDR3 is 16 amino acids. Germline trimming cut 8 bases from V and 3 bases from J; bases unmatched to any gene: 13.

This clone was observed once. The CDR3 DNA sequence: TGTGCCAGCAGTTTAGGTCAGGGGGCAACCGGGGTCCACAATGAGCAGTTCTTC. This translates into CASSLGQGATGVHNEQFF. This rearrangement joins TRBV28 to TRBJ2-1, with TRBD1 matching 8 bases. Germline V CDR1 and CDR2: MDHEN, SYDVKM. CDR3 length: 18 amino acids. The junction had 14 bases not matched to a gene; V was cut back by 2 bases and J by 5 bases.

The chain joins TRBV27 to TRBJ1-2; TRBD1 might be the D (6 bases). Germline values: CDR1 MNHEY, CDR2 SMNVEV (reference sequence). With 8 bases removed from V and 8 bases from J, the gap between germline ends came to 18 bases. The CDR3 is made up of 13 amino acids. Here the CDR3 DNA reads TGTGCCAGCGGGGGATCACAGGGTTTCGGCTACACCTTC. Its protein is CASGGSQGFGYTF.

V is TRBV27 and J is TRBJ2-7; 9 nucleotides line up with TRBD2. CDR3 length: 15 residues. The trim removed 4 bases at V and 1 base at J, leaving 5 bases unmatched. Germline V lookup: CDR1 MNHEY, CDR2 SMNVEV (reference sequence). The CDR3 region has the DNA TGTGCCAGCAGTTCACGGACTAGCGTATCCTACGAGCAGTACTTC. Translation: CASSSRTSVSYEQYF.

CDR3 bases: TGTGCCAGCATTCCGGGACTATATTTGCATGAGCAGTTCTTC. Translating it yields CASIPGLYLHEQFF. The chain employs TRBV21-1 and TRBJ2-1; no DNA check was done on the table's D call, TRBD2. TRBV21-1 is classified as a pseudogene. The CDR3 totals 14 residues.

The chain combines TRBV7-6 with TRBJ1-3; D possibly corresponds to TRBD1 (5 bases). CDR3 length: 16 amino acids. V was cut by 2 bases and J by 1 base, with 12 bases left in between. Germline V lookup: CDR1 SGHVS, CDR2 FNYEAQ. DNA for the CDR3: TGTGCCAGCAGCTTATTTCGGGGGTGGTCTGGAAACACCATATATTTT. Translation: CASSLFRGWSGNTIYF.

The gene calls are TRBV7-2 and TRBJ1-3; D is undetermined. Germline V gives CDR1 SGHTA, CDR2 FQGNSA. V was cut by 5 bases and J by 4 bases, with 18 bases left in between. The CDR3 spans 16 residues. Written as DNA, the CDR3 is TGTGCCAGCAGCCCGAGTCCTTTTATCGCCGGAAACACCATATATTTT. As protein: CASSPSPFIAGNTIYF.

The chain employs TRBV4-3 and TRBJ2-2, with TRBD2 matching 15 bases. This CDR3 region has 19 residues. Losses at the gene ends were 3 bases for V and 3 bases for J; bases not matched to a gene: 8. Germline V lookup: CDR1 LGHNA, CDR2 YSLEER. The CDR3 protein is CASSQIGTSGRLDTGELFF. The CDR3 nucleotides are TGCGCCAGCAGCCAGATAGGGACTAGCGGGAGGTTGGACACCGGGGAGCTGTTTTTT.

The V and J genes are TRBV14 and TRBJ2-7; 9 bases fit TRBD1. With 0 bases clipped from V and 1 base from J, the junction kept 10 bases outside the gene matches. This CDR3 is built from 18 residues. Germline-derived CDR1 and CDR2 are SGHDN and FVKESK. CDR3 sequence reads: CASSQDPPPGQGSYEQYF. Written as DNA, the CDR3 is TGTGCCAGCAGCCAAGACCCACCGCCGGGACAGGGTTCCTACGAGCAGTACTTC.

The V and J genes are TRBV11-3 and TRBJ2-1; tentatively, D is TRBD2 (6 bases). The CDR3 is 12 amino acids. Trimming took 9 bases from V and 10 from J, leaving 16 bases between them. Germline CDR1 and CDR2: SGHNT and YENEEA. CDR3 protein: CASSGLLGEQFF. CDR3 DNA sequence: TGTGCCAGTTCGGGACTCCTTGGGGAGCAGTTCTTC.